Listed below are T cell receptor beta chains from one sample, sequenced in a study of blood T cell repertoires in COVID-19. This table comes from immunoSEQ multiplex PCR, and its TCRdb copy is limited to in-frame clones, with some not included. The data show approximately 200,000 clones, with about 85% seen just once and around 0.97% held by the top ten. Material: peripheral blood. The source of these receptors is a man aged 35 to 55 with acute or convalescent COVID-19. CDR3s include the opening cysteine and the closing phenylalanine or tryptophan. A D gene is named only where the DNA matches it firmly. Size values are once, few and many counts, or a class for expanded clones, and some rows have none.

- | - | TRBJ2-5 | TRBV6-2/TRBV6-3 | CASSYGVTGFVETQYF | TGTGCCAGCAGTTACGGCGTCACGGGGTTCGTCGAGACCCAGTACTTC
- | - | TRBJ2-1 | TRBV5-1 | CASSLVPGVREQFF | TGCGCCAGCAGCTTGGTGCCAGGGGTCAGAGAGCAGTTCTTC
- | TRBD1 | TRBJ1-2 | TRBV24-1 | CATEGQASGYTF | TGTGCCACCGAGGGACAGGCAAGTGGCTACACCTTC
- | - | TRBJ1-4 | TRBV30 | CAWSNDDRATNEKLFF | TGTGCCTGGAGTAACGATGACAGAGCAACTAATGAAAAACTGTTTTTT
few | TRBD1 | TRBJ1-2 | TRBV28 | CASSEPGQGGIGYGYTF | TGTGCCAGCAGTGAGCCGGGACAGGGGGGCATTGGGTATGGCTACACCTTC
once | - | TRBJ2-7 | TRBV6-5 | CASSYSGTFLYEQYF | TGTGCCAGCAGTTACTCCGGGACATTTCTCTACGAGCAGTACTTC
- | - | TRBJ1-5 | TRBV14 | CASLIRSLPSNQPQHF | TGTGCCAGTCTTATTAGGAGTTTACCTAGCAATCAGCCCCAGCATTTT
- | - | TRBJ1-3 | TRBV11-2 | CASSLSPAGLSGNTIYF | TGTGCCAGCAGCTTAAGCCCCGCGGGGCTCTCTGGAAACACCATATATTTT
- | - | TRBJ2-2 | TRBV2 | CASSGSTNTGELFF | TGTGCCAGCAGTGGGAGCACTAACACCGGGGAGCTGTTTTTT
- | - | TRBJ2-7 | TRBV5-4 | CASSYPGVSVYEQYF | TGTGCCAGCAGCTACCCAGGGGTTTCGGTCTACGAGCAGTACTTC
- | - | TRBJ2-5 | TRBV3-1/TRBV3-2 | CASSQGEARGETQYF | TGTGCCAGCAGCCAAGGAGAGGCCAGGGGAGAGACCCAGTACTTC
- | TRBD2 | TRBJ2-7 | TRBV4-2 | CASSQAAGQGGSYEQYF | TGTGCCAGCAGCCAAGCAGCGGGGCAGGGCGGATCCTACGAGCAGTACTTC
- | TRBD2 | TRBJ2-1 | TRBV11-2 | CASCPSGGVYNEQFF | TGTGCCAGCTGTCCTAGCGGGGGGGTTTACAATGAGCAGTTCTTC
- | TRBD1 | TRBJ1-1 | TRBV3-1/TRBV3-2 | CASATGTVQAFF | TGTGCCAGCGCGACAGGGACCGTTCAAGCTTTCTTT
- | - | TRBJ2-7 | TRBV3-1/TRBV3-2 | CASMGATYEQYF | TGTGCCAGCATGGGGGCTACCTACGAGCAGTACTTC
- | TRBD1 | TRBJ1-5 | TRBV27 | CASSRLSGTGGISNQPQHF | TGTGCCAGCAGCAGGCTCTCCGGGACAGGGGGAATTAGCAATCAGCCCCAGCATTTT
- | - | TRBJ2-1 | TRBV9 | CASSVGQGNYNEQFF | TGTGCCAGCAGCGTAGGGCAGGGAAACTACAATGAGCAGTTCTTC
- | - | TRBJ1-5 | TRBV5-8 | CASSLEGGWDQPQHF | TGTGCCAGCAGCTTGGAAGGGGGATGGGATCAGCCCCAGCATTTT
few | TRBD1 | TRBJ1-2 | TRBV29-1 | CSVVRGIDYTF | TGCAGCGTTGTCAGGGGGATAGACTACACCTTC
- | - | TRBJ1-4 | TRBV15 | CATSSGVVATNEKLFF | TGTGCCACCAGCAGTGGAGTCGTTGCAACTAATGAAAAACTGTTTTTT
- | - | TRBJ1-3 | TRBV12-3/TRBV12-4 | CASGRDGNTIYF | TGTGCCAGCGGTCGAGATGGAAACACCATATATTTT
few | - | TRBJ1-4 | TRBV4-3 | CASSLRGEPAGEKLFF | TGCGCCAGCAGCCTCCGGGGTGAGCCAGCTGGGGAAAAACTGTTTTTT
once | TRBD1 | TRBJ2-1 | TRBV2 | CASSEVRQGNEQFF | TGTGCCAGCAGTGAAGTCCGACAGGGGAATGAGCAGTTCTTC
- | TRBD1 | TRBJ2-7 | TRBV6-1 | CASSAAGTGTYEQYF | TGTGCCAGCAGTGCAGCCGGGACAGGAACCTACGAGCAGTACTTC
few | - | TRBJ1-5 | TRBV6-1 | CASSERWQGSQPQHF | TGTGCCAGCAGTGAAAGGTGGCAGGGCAGTCAGCCCCAGCATTTT
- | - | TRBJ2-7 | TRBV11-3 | CASSLEDSYEQYF | TGTGCCAGCAGCTTAGAGGACAGCTACGAGCAGTACTTC
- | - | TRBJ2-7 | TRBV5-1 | CASSLGDYEQYF | TGCGCCAGCAGCTTGGGAGACTACGAGCAGTACTTC
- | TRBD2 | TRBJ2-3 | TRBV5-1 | CASSTGTSGGSDTQYF | TGCGCCAGCAGCACCGGGACTAGCGGGGGGTCAGATACGCAGTATTTT
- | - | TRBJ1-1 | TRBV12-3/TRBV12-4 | CASSYIGDTEAFF | TGTGCCAGCAGTTACATCGGGGACACTGAAGCTTTCTTT
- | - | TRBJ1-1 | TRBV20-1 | CSAARDTKAFF | TGCAGTGCTGCGAGGGACACCAAAGCTTTCTTT
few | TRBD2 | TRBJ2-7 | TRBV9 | CASSPRTRVYEQYF | TGTGCCAGCAGCCCCCGGACTAGGGTCTACGAGCAGTACTTC
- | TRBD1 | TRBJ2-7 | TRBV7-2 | CASSSHPVLGTGSHEQYF | TGTGCCAGCAGCTCCCACCCCGTCTTAGGGACAGGGTCCCACGAGCAGTACTTC
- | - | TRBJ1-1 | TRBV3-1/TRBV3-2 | CASSQGLMNTEAFF | TGTGCCAGCAGCCAAGGGCTTATGAACACTGAAGCTTTCTTT
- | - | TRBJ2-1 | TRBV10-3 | CAISEGITSWHEQFF | TGTGCCATCAGTGAGGGAATTACTAGTTGGCATGAGCAGTTCTTC
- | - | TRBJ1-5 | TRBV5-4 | CASSRGTDSNQPQHF | TGTGCCAGCAGCCGAGGGACTGATAGCAATCAGCCCCAGCATTTT
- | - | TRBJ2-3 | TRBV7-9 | CASSFPPGGAADTQYF | TGTGCCAGCAGCTTCCCCCCGGGCGGGGCGGCAGATACGCAGTATTTT
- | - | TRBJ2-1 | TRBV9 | CASSTTTFYNEQFF | TGTGCCAGCAGCACAACTACATTCTACAATGAGCAGTTCTTC
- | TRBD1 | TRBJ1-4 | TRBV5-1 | CASRGTGDRNEKLFF | TGCGCCAGCCGAGGGACAGGGGACCGTAATGAAAAACTGTTTTTT
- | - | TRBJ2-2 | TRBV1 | CTSREDFEGSGELFF | TGCACCAGCAGGGAGGACTTCGAGGGCTCGGGGGAGCTGTTTTTT
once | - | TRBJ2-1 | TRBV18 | CASSPWPVDEQFF | TGTGCCAGCTCACCATGGCCTGTCGATGAGCAGTTCTTC
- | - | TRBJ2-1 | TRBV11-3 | CASSLEFRGRGGDEQFF | TGTGCCAGCAGCTTAGAATTTAGGGGGCGGGGAGGTGATGAGCAGTTCTTC